A single sample is the source of the 11 T cell receptor beta chains below, sequenced in a study of regulatory T cells in long-lasting Graves disease. The TCR beta library used iRepertoire HTBI primers with Arm-PCR amplification of CDR3. TCRdb reprocessed the multiplex PCR reads via MiXCR and lists one record per CDR3 protein. The table records roughly 510,000 distinct CDR3 sequences, around 15% of them present only once. Time point in this sample: newly diagnosed GD, antithyroid drugs for less than 3 months. RNA extracted from PBMCs served as the sequencing template. These records were also assigned to another study, of T cells in Graves' hyperthyroidism and ophthalmopathy.

The sequenced sample was peripheral blood mononuclear cells (PBMCs), obtained at new diagnosis, from a patient treated with antithyroid drugs. Receptors originate from a man aged 18 to 35 with Graves disease.

This clonotype has at least ten counts. This chain connects TRBV11-2 to TRBJ1-5; D gene uncertain. V shed 5 bases and J shed 4 bases, with 15 bases lying between them. Germline loops: CDR1 SGHAT, CDR2 FQNNGV. This CDR3 spans 15 amino acids. This CDR3 is CASSPARGGNQPQHF. DNA of the CDR3: TGTGCCAGCAGCCCGGCCCGGGGAGGAAATCAGCCCCAGCATTTT.

J is TRBJ2-1 and V is TRBV24-1, with TRBD2 matching over 8 bases. Germline values: CDR1 KGHDR, CDR2 SFDVKD. V shed 0 bases and J 6 bases; nucleotides not matched to a gene: 9. The CDR3 is 17 amino acids. The CDR3 region is CATSDLLLAGRSNEQFF. The CDR3 nucleotides read TGTGCCACCAGTGATTTGCTTCTAGCGGGCCGGAGCAATGAGCAGTTCTTC.

This clonotype occurred many times. The V call is TRBV7-6, the J call TRBJ2-5; 8 bases are shared with TRBD2. The CDR3 loop spans 17 amino acids. Trimming cost V 5 bases and J 5 bases; bases outside gene matches: 16. Germline CDR1 reads SGHVS; CDR2 reads FNYEAQ. CDR3 region: CASSPLRLIAGRETQYF. CDR3 nucleotide sequence: TGTGCCAGCAGCCCCCTCCGGTTGATAGCGGGACGCGAGACCCAGTACTTC.

Comments on this clonotype: A read error is likely, as this CDR3 ends without the conserved phenylalanine or tryptophan. This sequence joins TRBV9 and TRBJ2-5; 9 positions match TRBD2. Trimming cost V 1 base and J 1 base; bases outside gene matches: 5. This CDR3 region has 16 residues. Germline CDR1 is SGDLS and CDR2 is YYNGEE. This chain's CDR3 is CASSVSAGGFQETQYL. CDR3 sequence (DNA): TGTGCCAGCAGCGTATCAGCGGGAGGTTTCCAAGAGACCCAGTACCTC.

This clonotype was detected many times. This chain uses TRBV3-1 with TRBJ1-5; D is unresolved. Germline V gives CDR1 LGHDT, CDR2 YNNKEL (reference sequence). The V and J ends lost 1 base and 3 bases respectively, with 7 bases between them. CDR3 length: 14 amino acids. The chain's CDR3 is CASSQGGNNQPQHF. As DNA, the CDR3 is TGTGCCAGCAGCCAAGGAGGGAACAATCAGCCCCAGCATTTT. Variable domain in full (rest from reference TRBV3-1 and TRBJ1-5): DTAVSQTPKYLVTQMGNDKSIKCEQNLGHDTMYWYKQDSKKFLKIMFSYNNKELIINETVPNRFSPKSPDKAHLNLHINSLELGDSAVYFCASSQGGNNQPQHFGDGTRLSIL.

This clonotype showed up many times. This sequence joins TRBV12-3 or TRBV12-4 and TRBJ1-6; perhaps TRBD1 as D (6 bases). The CDR3 spans 13 residues. V was shortened by 7 bases and J by 6 bases, with 10 bases between the two germline ends. The CDR3 region is CASNTRGNSPLHF. Written as DNA, the CDR3 is TGTGCCAGCAATACCAGGGGTAATTCACCCCTCCACTTT.

In this sample, this clonotype turned up a few times. The chain couples TRBV20-1 to TRBJ2-1, with D possibly matching TRBD2 (5 bases). V was clipped by 0 bases and J by 7 bases, with 16 bases between them. CDR3 size: 15 residues. Germline V CDR1 and CDR2: DFQATT, SNEGSKA (reference sequence). DNA of the CDR3: TGCAGTGCTAGAGATGTCCTAGAGGGCCTAAATGAGCAGTTCTTC. Its translation: CSARDVLEGLNEQFF.

At least ten counts were recorded for this clonotype. The rearrangement links TRBV28 to TRBJ2-3, with a possible D match to TRBD2 (6 bases). Germline V CDR1 and CDR2: MDHEN, SYDVKM. The CDR3 spans 13 residues. The ends were cut back, 7 bases at V and 5 bases at J, with 13 bases in the middle. The CDR3 is CASTLSGVDTQYF. CDR3 nucleotides: TGTGCCAGCACCCTTAGCGGAGTAGATACGCAGTATTTT. The whole variable domain, remainder taken from reference TRBV28 and TRBJ2-3, is DVKVTQSSRYLVKRTGEKVFLECVQDMDHENMFWYRQDPGLGLRLIYFSYDVKMKEKGDIPEGYSVSREKKERFSLILESASTNQTSMYLCASTLSGVDTQYFGPGTRLTVL.

CDR3 coding DNA: TGTGCCAGTAGTCCTCGCCCCGGGGCAGGGATCTACGAGCAGTACTTC. This gives the protein CASSPRPGAGIYEQYF. The V call is TRBV19, the J call TRBJ2-7; tentatively, D is TRBD1 or TRBD2 (5 bases each). The CDR3 covers 16 residues. Germline assignment: CDR1 LNHDA and CDR2 SQIVND (reference sequence). V was pared by 5 bases and J by 3 bases, with 20 bases between.

The chain combines TRBV5-1 with TRBJ2-3, with 11 bases fitting TRBD2. The CDR3 has 16 residues. Losses at the gene ends were 4 bases for V and 6 bases for J; bases not matched to a gene: 10. Per the germline V gene, CDR1 is SGHRS and CDR2 is YFSETQ. CDR3 nucleotide sequence: TGCGCCAGCAGCGTAGGATACACTAGCGGGAGTGATACGCAGTATTTT. Its translation: CASSVGYTSGSDTQYF.

Remarks on this clonotype: A much more abundant neighbour one base away suggests this may be a read error. The V gene is TRBV7-9, the J gene TRBJ1-1; D unclear. In germline, CDR1 is SEHNR, CDR2 FQNEAQ (reference sequence). CDR3 length equals 15 residues. This CDR3 reads CASGLLPSGNTEAFF. CDR3 bases: TGTGCCAGCGGCTTACTGCCATCGGGGAACACTGAAGCTTTCTTT.